A selection of T cell receptor beta chains follows, all from one sample in a study of blood T cell repertoires in COVID-19. TCRdb keeps only in-frame clones here, not all; method: immunoSEQ multiplex PCR. The table records more than 45,000 clones, approximately 86% of them present only once. The sequenced sample was peripheral blood. Receptor source: a woman of 80 years or more with COVID-19, enrolled during active disease. The CDR3 runs from the conserved cysteine through the conserved F or W. A D gene is named only where the DNA matches it firmly. The listing skips clone size in some rows; elsewhere it reads once, few, many or a size class.

clone size	V gene	J gene	D gene	CDR3 protein	CDR3 DNA
NA	TRBV6-2/TRBV6-3	TRBJ1-5	NA	CASSYGGGQPQHF	TGTGCCAGCAGTTACGGGGGGGGGCAGCCCCAGCATTTT
once	TRBV4-1	TRBJ1-5	NA	CASSQQGISNQPQHF	TGCGCCAGCAGCCAACAGGGGATTAGCAATCAGCCCCAGCATTTT
NA	TRBV2	TRBJ2-7	TRBD2	CASSPSGGSSYEQYF	TGTGCCAGCAGTCCTAGCGGGGGAAGCTCCTACGAGCAGTACTTC
NA	TRBV2	TRBJ1-5	TRBD1	CASSPDRGEQPQHF	TGTGCCAGCAGTCCCGACAGGGGGGAACAGCCCCAGCATTTT
NA	TRBV5-6	TRBJ2-7	NA	CASSLRFPGSSYEQYF	TGTGCCAGCAGCTTGCGGTTCCCGGGAAGCTCCTACGAGCAGTACTTC
once	TRBV12-3/TRBV12-4	TRBJ2-1	NA	CASSQLGTPWWIF	TGTGCCAGCAGCCAACTCGGGACACCATGGTGGATCTTC
NA	TRBV27	TRBJ1-2	TRBD1	CASRGTGGYYGYTF	TGTGCCAGCCGAGGGACAGGGGGATACTATGGCTACACCTTC
NA	TRBV30	TRBJ2-3	TRBD2	CAWSPLPPSGGTDTQYF	TGTGCCTGGAGTCCCCTGCCCCCCAGCGGGGGAACAGATACGCAGTATTTT
few	TRBV5-1	TRBJ2-5	TRBD2	CASSWGSGGLQETQYF	TGCGCCAGCAGTTGGGGGAGCGGGGGGTTACAAGAGACCCAGTACTTC
once	TRBV15	TRBJ1-4	NA	CATSREPGPNEKLFF	TGTGCCACCAGCAGAGAGCCAGGTCCTAATGAAAAACTGTTTTTT
NA	TRBV2	TRBJ2-5	TRBD1	CASKSPGGETQYF	TGTGCCAGCAAGTCCCCAGGGGGAGAGACCCAGTACTTC
NA	TRBV7-3	TRBJ2-7	TRBD2	CASSFGLAGVGEQYF	TGTGCCAGCAGCTTTGGACTAGCGGGCGTCGGAGAGCAGTACTTC
NA	TRBV2	TRBJ1-5	NA	CASSDGWSNQPQHF	TGTGCCAGCAGTGATGGCTGGAGCAATCAGCCCCAGCATTTT
NA	TRBV4-1	TRBJ1-2	TRBD1	CASSQVGTGNYGYTF	TGCGCCAGCAGCCAAGTCGGGACAGGGAACTATGGCTACACCTTC
NA	TRBV9	TRBJ1-2	NA	CASSTPGVRGWYGYTF	TGTGCCAGCAGCACCCCAGGTGTAAGGGGGTGGTATGGCTACACCTTC
NA	TRBV6-5	TRBJ1-5	TRBD1	CASRTGVGQPQHF	TGTGCCAGCAGAACAGGGGTGGGGCAGCCCCAGCATTTT
NA	TRBV6-5	TRBJ2-2	TRBD2	CASSYLAGANTGELFF	TGTGCCAGCAGTTACCTAGCGGGGGCTAACACCGGGGAGCTGTTTTTT
once	TRBV5-1	TRBJ2-3	NA	CASSLGTSTDTQYF	TGCGCCAGCAGCCTAGGGACTAGCACAGATACGCAGTATTTT
NA	TRBV15	TRBJ2-3	NA	CATSRDFTDTQYF	TGTGCCACCAGCAGGGACTTCACAGATACGCAGTATTTT
NA	TRBV19	TRBJ1-1	NA	CASSFNSGSRNTEAFF	TGTGCCAGTAGTTTCAATTCCGGGTCCAGGAACACTGAAGCTTTCTTT
NA	TRBV7-8	TRBJ2-7	NA	CASSQGGYEQYF	TGTGCCAGCAGCCAAGGAGGGTACGAGCAGTACTTC
NA	TRBV2	TRBJ1-2	TRBD1	CASRGGGSGGYTF	TGTGCCAGCCGAGGGGGCGGCAGTGGTGGCTACACCTTC
NA	TRBV4-1	TRBJ2-1	NA	CASSQDLGRTFGLGEQFF	TGCGCCAGCAGCCAAGATTTGGGTCGGACTTTCGGTCTCGGTGAGCAGTTCTTC
NA	TRBV14	TRBJ2-1	TRBD2	CASSSGLAGVGSYNEQFF	TGTGCCAGCAGCTCCGGACTAGCGGGGGTTGGTTCCTACAATGAGCAGTTCTTC
NA	TRBV7-9	TRBJ2-7	NA	CASSRGGIRDEQYF	TGTGCCAGCAGCCGCGGCGGGATACGGGACGAGCAGTACTTC
NA	TRBV4-1	TRBJ2-3	NA	CASSQGPGTTDTQYF	TGCGCCAGCAGCCAGGGGCCGGGCACCACAGATACGCAGTATTTT
once	TRBV10-2	TRBJ1-2	TRBD1	CASSGPRPGQGAGFDGYTF	TGCGCCAGCAGTGGTCCACGTCCGGGACAGGGGGCAGGATTTGATGGCTACACCTTC
NA	TRBV6-5	TRBJ1-3	NA	CASKQGRSGNTIYF	TGTGCCAGCAAGCAGGGAAGGTCTGGAAACACCATATATTTT
NA	TRBV2	TRBJ2-3	NA	CASSEAIRTEDTQYF	TGTGCCAGCAGTGAAGCGATCAGAACGGAGGATACGCAGTATTTT
NA	TRBV7-2	TRBJ1-5	NA	CASSLTGGFGNQPQHF	TGTGCCAGCAGCTTGACCGGGGGGTTCGGAAATCAGCCCCAGCATTTT
NA	TRBV9	TRBJ1-2	NA	CASSATQGNYGYTF	TGTGCCAGCAGCGCGACCCAGGGAAACTATGGCTACACCTTC
NA	TRBV5-8	TRBJ1-2	NA	CASSLLNYGYTF	TGTGCCAGCAGCTTGTTAAACTATGGCTACACCTTC
once	TRBV2	TRBJ2-3	TRBD1	CASSREQGPSSYF	TGTGCCAGCAGCCGGGAACAGGGGCCCTCATCATATTTT
NA	TRBV6-5	TRBJ2-3	NA	CASRSSGTDTQYF	TGTGCCAGCAGGAGTTCGGGCACAGATACGCAGTATTTT
NA	TRBV7-8	TRBJ1-1	NA	CASRARADGLTEAFF	TGTGCCAGCAGGGCCCGAGCGGACGGTCTAACTGAAGCTTTCTTT
NA	TRBV7-2	TRBJ1-1	NA	CASSLKLGGTEAFF	TGTGCCAGCAGCTTAAAGTTGGGGGGCACTGAAGCTTTCTTT
few	TRBV25-1	TRBJ1-3	NA	CASSAMVHSGNTIYF	TGTGCCAGCAGTGCTATGGTGCATTCTGGAAACACCATATATTTT
NA	TRBV6-5	TRBJ1-4	NA	CASRPQGAGNEKLFF	TGTGCCAGCAGGCCCCAAGGGGCAGGGAATGAAAAACTGTTTTTT
NA	TRBV11-1	TRBJ1-4	NA	CASSLAATTTEKLFF	TGTGCCAGCAGCTTAGCCGCTACGACAACCGAAAAACTGTTTTTT
NA	TRBV28	TRBJ1-2	NA	CASSLQQGYGYTF	TGTGCCAGCAGTTTACAACAGGGCTATGGCTACACCTTC
NA	TRBV5-1	TRBJ2-3	TRBD2	CASSLGLAGGTSTDTQYF	TGCGCCAGCAGCTTGGGGCTAGCGGGGGGAACTAGCACAGATACGCAGTATTTT
NA	TRBV6-5	TRBJ2-1	NA	CASSYSGSSYNEQFF	TGTGCCAGCAGTTACTCTGGGAGCTCCTACAATGAGCAGTTCTTC
once	TRBV7-6	TRBJ2-5	NA	CASSLVPGGLQETQYF	TGTGCCAGCAGCTTAGTTCCCGGGGGGCTTCAAGAGACCCAGTACTTC
NA	TRBV19	TRBJ1-1	NA	CAKPTGRIMNTEAFF	TGTGCCAAACCCACAGGGCGAATTATGAACACTGAAGCTTTCTTT
NA	TRBV5-4	TRBJ1-2	TRBD1	CASRGTGSSTGYTF	TGTGCCAGCAGAGGGACAGGTTCTTCCACTGGCTACACCTTC
NA	TRBV12-3/TRBV12-4	TRBJ2-7	TRBD1	CASKRTGSYEQYF	TGTGCCAGCAAGAGGACAGGATCCTACGAGCAGTACTTC
once	TRBV5-5	TRBJ2-1	NA	CASSSQGNSYNEQFF	TGTGCCAGCAGCAGTCAGGGTAACTCCTACAATGAGCAGTTCTTC
few	TRBV30	TRBJ1-4	NA	CAWSHGSTNEKLFF	TGTGCCTGGAGTCATGGTAGCACTAATGAAAAACTGTTTTTT
NA	TRBV5-1	TRBJ1-5	NA	CASSLDGSGAPQHF	TGCGCCAGCAGCTTGGACGGATCAGGGGCACCCCAGCATTTT
NA	TRBV2	TRBJ2-2	TRBD1	CASSTGVTGELFF	TGTGCCAGCTCAACAGGGGTCACCGGGGAGCTGTTTTTT
few	TRBV7-2	TRBJ1-4	TRBD1	CASSLLGQGASNEKLFF	TGTGCCAGCAGCCTACTAGGACAGGGTGCGTCTAATGAAAAACTGTTTTTT
NA	TRBV21-1	TRBJ1-6	NA	CASSKPRERVNSPLHF	TGTGCCAGCAGCAAACCCCGAGAGAGGGTTAATTCACCCCTCCACTTT
NA	TRBV7-9	TRBJ2-2	TRBD2	CASSLLADNTGELFF	TGTGCCAGCAGCTTACTAGCGGATAACACCGGGGAGCTGTTTTTT
NA	TRBV9	TRBJ1-1	TRBD1	CVSTSTGRFDTEAFF	TGTGTCAGCACCTCGACAGGGCGGTTCGACACTGAAGCTTTCTTT